Following are 19 T cell receptor beta chains from one sample sequenced in a study of blood T cell repertoires in COVID-19. Profiling relied on immunoSEQ multiplex PCR, and the TCRdb table lists in-frame clones only, not all of them. This repertoire shows over 70,000 clones, roughly 92% found once; its top ten account for just over 2.5%. The specimen sequenced was peripheral blood. The receptors come from a man aged 45 to 65 with COVID-19, enrolled during active disease.

The chain couples TRBV5-1 to TRBJ1-2; D is uncertain. Trimming took off 2 bases at V and 6 bases at J, with 5 bases between the two ends. This CDR3 spans 11 amino acids. Germline V gives CDR1 SGHRS, CDR2 YFSETQ. The CDR3 nucleotides are TGCGCCAGCAGCTTTCAGGATGGCTACACCTTC. Its translation is CASSFQDGYTF.

The chain carries TRBV15 and TRBJ1-1, with D possibly being TRBD1 (5 bases). The CDR3 contains 15 residues. V was pared by 1 base and J by 4 bases, with 13 bases between. Germline values: CDR1 LNHNV, CDR2 YYDKDF (reference sequence). CDR3 in amino acids: CATSRALGVSTEAFF. CDR3 DNA sequence: TGTGCCACCAGCAGAGCCCTAGGGGTGAGCACTGAAGCTTTCTTT.

This clone was found once. The rearrangement links TRBV25-1 to TRBJ2-3; 10 bases agree with TRBD2. J lost 4 bases, V lost 3 bases, and 4 bases had no gene match. CDR3 length: 15 amino acids. CDR1 is MGHDK and CDR2 is SYGVNS in the germline V gene. The CDR3 region is CASSDSGRIADTQYF. As DNA, the CDR3 is TGTGCCAGCAGTGATAGCGGGAGGATTGCAGATACGCAGTATTTT.

J is TRBJ1-2 and V is TRBV7-2; no firm D call. The germline V gene encodes CDR1 SGHTA and CDR2 FQGNSA. The CDR3 runs 13 residues. Trimming shortened V by 1 base and J by 2 bases, and 5 bases separated the two germline ends. The CDR3 DNA sequence: TGTGCCAGCAGCTTAGGTCGGAACTATGGCTACACCTTC. It is translated as CASSLGRNYGYTF.

The chain couples TRBV9 to TRBJ1-4; D gene uncertain. CDR1 is SGDLS and CDR2 is YYNGEE in the germline V gene. Trimming stripped 7 bases from V and 4 bases from J, with 14 bases between. This CDR3 spans 14 amino acids. The DNA for the CDR3 is TGTGCCAGCGGTCGCCGAGTCGTTAATGAAAAACTGTTTTTT. Amino acid sequence: CASGRRVVNEKLFF.

The CDR3 sequence: CASSPRQGPQYF. CDR3 coding DNA: TGTGCCAGCAGCCCACGACAGGGGCCGCAGTATTTT. J is TRBJ2-3 and V is TRBV7-7, with TRBD1 matching 8 bases. In germline, CDR1 is SSHAT, CDR2 FNYEAQ (reference sequence). The length of the CDR3 is 12 residues. V lost 5 bases to trimming and J lost 10 bases; unmatched junction nucleotides: 5.

The chain combines TRBV30 with TRBJ2-7, with a possible D match to TRBD1 (5 bases). Germline assignment: CDR1 GTSNPN and CDR2 SVGIG (reference sequence). V was clipped by 4 bases and J by 4 bases, with 20 bases between them. The CDR3 spans 15 residues. The CDR3 DNA sequence: TGTGCCTGGACCCCGTGGGGCAGGAGCACATACGAGCAGTACTTC. As protein: CAWTPWGRSTYEQYF.

This sequence joins TRBV2 and TRBJ2-2; TRBD2 aligns across 8 bases. This CDR3 has 15 amino acids. J lost 3 bases, V lost 4 bases, and 4 bases had no gene match. CDR1 SNHLY and CDR2 FYNNEI come from the germline V gene. CDR3 loop: CASSVTSGHTGELFF. As DNA, the CDR3 is TGTGCCAGCAGTGTAACTAGCGGACACACCGGGGAGCTGTTTTTT.

The chain carries TRBV6-1 and TRBJ2-7, with a weak D call TRBD1 (6 bases). The CDR3 runs 16 residues. Trimming removed 1 base at V and 1 base at J, with 14 bases between. CDR1 is MNHNS and CDR2 is SASEGT in the germline V gene. The CDR3 DNA reads TGTGCCAGCAGTGAAGGGATGGACAGCCCTTCCTACGAGCAGTACGTC. Encoded protein: CASSEGMDSPSYEQYV.

This clone was detected once. The chain links TRBV5-6 to TRBJ1-2, with 11 bases lining up with TRBD1. Germline assignment: CDR1 SGHDT and CDR2 YYEEEE. J gave up 7 bases and V 4 bases, and 9 bases lay outside the gene matches. The CDR3 extends over 15 amino acids. In DNA form, the CDR3 reads TGTGCCAGCAGCGTAGGGACAGGGGGGAGGTCTGGCTACACCTTC. It yields the protein CASSVGTGGRSGYTF.

The gene calls are TRBV9 and TRBJ2-3; 10 nucleotides match TRBD2. V gave up 3 bases and J gave up 4 bases; unmatched junction bases: 8. The CDR3 length is 16 residues. Germline V lookup: CDR1 SGDLS, CDR2 YYNGEE. The chain's CDR3 is CASSETSGKYADTQYF. For the CDR3, the DNA is TGTGCCAGCAGCGAAACTAGCGGGAAGTACGCAGATACGCAGTATTTT.

With regard to this clone: The sample holds other DNA sequences that translate to the same CDR3. This chain uses TRBV5-1 with TRBJ1-3; D is possibly TRBD1 (6 bases). CDR3 length: 15 residues. V dropped 2 bases and J dropped 4 bases, with 13 bases sitting between them. Germline loops: CDR1 SGHRS, CDR2 YFSETQ. CDR3 region: CASSLTGLGGNTIYF. The CDR3 DNA follows: TGCGCCAGCAGCTTAACAGGGTTGGGAGGAAACACCATATATTTT. Filled out from reference TRBV5-1 and TRBJ1-3, the complete variable domain reads KAGVTQTPRYLIKTRGQQVTLSCSPISGHRSVSWYQQTPGQGLQFLFEYFSETQRNKGNFPGRFSGRQFSNSRSEMNVSTLELGDSALYLCASSLTGLGGNTIYFGEGSWLTVV.

The chain couples TRBV3-1 (or the pseudogene TRBV3-2) to TRBJ2-1; TRBD1 matches 8 bases. With V trimmed by 4 bases and J by 11 bases, 4 bases remained unmatched. The CDR3 loop spans 12 amino acids. Per the germline V gene, CDR1 is LGHDT and CDR2 is YNNKEL (reference sequence). CDR3 sequence (DNA): TGTGCCAGCAGCCCCCGGACAGGGAAGCAGTTCTTC. It yields the protein CASSPRTGKQFF.

This chain uses TRBV15 with TRBJ2-7; TRBD1 might be the D (6 bases). Germline V gene data show CDR1 as LNHNV and CDR2 as YYDKDF (reference sequence). Trimming took off 3 bases at V and 7 bases at J, with 19 bases between the two ends. There are 15 residues in the CDR3. CDR3 loop: CATSSGDNRREEQYF. The DNA of the CDR3 is TGTGCCACCAGCAGCGGGGACAACCGGCGAGAGGAGCAGTACTTC. Together with reference TRBV15 and TRBJ2-7, the CDR3 gives the full variable domain: DAMVIQNPRYQVTQFGKPVTLSCSQTLNHNVMYWYQQKSSQAPKLLFHYYDKDFNNEADTPDNFQSRRPNTSFCFLDIRSPGLGDTAMYLCATSSGDNRREEQYFGPGTRLTVT.

The V and J genes are TRBV5-1 and TRBJ2-1, with 7 bases identical to TRBD2. CDR1 is SGHRS, CDR2 YFSETQ, per germline. The J segment lost 0 bases and the V segment lost 0 bases, leaving 3 bases of the junction unmatched. This CDR3 region has 16 residues. CDR3 DNA: TGCGCCAGCAGCTTGGGGCGGGAGTCCTCCTACAATGAGCAGTTCTTC. Protein sequence: CASSLGRESSYNEQFF.

The chain combines TRBV18 with TRBJ1-2; a possible D gene is TRBD1 (5 bases). The CDR3 is 17 residues long. Germline-derived CDR1 and CDR2 are KGHSH and LQKENI. Trimming pared 2 bases from V and 2 bases from J, leaving 18 bases between. CDR3 bases: TGTGCCAGCTCACCAACAACAGAAGGCGGGACCAACTATGGCTACACCTTC. Amino acid sequence: CASSPTTEGGTNYGYTF.

The chain uses TRBV3-1 (or the pseudogene TRBV3-2) and TRBJ2-7, with a tentative D call TRBD2 (5 bases). This CDR3 has 15 amino acids. Per the germline V gene, CDR1 is LGHDT and CDR2 is YNNKEL (reference sequence). V was pared by 1 base and J by 5 bases, with 15 bases between. CDR3 region: CASSQGGGGGHEQYF. The CDR3 coding sequence is TGTGCCAGCAGCCAAGGAGGCGGAGGCGGCCACGAGCAGTACTTC.

The chain uses TRBV9 and TRBJ2-1; 9 bases agree with TRBD2. Germline CDR1 SGDLS, CDR2 YYNGEE. CDR3 length equals 14 residues. V shed 2 bases and J 8 bases; nucleotides not matched to a gene: 5. The CDR3 loop reads CASSVAGGPDEQFF. In DNA form, the CDR3 reads TGTGCCAGCAGCGTGGCGGGAGGGCCGGATGAGCAGTTCTTC.

The rearrangement joins TRBV7-3 to TRBJ2-1; 7 bases are a match to TRBD1. Germline V gene lookup returns CDR1 SGHTA and CDR2 FQGTGA. This CDR3 spans 14 amino acids. The V gene end was trimmed by 5 bases and the J gene end by 7 bases; junction bases not matched to a gene: 8. The CDR3 loop reads CASSVSGGGNEQFF. The CDR3 nucleotides are TGTGCCAGCAGCGTATCAGGGGGTGGTAATGAGCAGTTCTTC.